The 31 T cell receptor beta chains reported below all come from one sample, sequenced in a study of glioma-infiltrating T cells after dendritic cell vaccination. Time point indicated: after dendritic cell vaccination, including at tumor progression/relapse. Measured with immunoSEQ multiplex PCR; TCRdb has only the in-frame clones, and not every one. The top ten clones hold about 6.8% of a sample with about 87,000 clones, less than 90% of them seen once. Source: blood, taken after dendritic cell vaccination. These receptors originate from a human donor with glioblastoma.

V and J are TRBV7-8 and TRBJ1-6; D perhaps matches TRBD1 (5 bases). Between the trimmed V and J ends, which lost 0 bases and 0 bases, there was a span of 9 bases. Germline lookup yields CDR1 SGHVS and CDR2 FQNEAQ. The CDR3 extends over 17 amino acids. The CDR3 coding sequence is TGTGCCAGCAGCTTAGCCGGGGGATTCTCCTATAATTCACCCCTCCACTTT. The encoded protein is CASSLAGGFSYNSPLHF.

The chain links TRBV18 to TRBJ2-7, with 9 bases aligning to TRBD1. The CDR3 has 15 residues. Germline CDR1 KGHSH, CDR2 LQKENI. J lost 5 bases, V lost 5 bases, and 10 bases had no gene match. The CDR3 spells CASSSGQGRPHEQYF. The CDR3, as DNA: TGTGCCAGCTCATCGGGACAGGGCAGGCCTCACGAGCAGTACTTC.

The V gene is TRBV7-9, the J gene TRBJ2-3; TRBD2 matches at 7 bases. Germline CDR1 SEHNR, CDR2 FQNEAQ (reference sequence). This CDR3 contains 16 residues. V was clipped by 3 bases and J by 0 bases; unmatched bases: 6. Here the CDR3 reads CASSLASGTSTDTQYF. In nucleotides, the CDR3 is TGTGCCAGCAGCTTGGCTAGCGGAACTAGCACAGATACGCAGTATTTT.

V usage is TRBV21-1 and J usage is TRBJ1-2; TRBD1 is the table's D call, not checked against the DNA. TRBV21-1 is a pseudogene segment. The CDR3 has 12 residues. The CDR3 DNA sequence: TGTGCCAGCAGCCTCGACAGGGGAGGCTACACCTTC. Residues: CASSLDRGGYTF.

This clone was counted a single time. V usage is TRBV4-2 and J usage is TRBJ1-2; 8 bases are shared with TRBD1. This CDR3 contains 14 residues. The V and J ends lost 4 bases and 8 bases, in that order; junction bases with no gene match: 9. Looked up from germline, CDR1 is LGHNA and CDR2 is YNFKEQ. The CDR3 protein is CASSPQGAAQGYTF. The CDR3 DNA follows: TGTGCCAGCAGCCCCCAGGGGGCGGCCCAGGGCTACACCTTC.

Here the CDR3 reads CASSQSQGDNSPLHF. CDR3 bases: TGTGCCAGCAGCCAGTCACAGGGAGATAATTCACCCCTCCACTTT. This chain connects TRBV4-2 to TRBJ1-6; possibly TRBD1 for D (6 bases). V lost 3 bases and J 5 bases, leaving 11 bases between the germline ends. Germline V gene data show CDR1 as LGHNA and CDR2 as YNFKEQ. The CDR3 contains 15 residues.

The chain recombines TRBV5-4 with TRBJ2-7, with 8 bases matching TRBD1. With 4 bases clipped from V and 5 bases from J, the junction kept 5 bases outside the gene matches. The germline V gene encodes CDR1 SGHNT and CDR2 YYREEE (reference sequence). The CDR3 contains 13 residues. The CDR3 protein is CASSLDRADEQYF. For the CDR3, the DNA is TGTGCCAGCAGCCTGGACAGGGCGGACGAGCAGTACTTC.

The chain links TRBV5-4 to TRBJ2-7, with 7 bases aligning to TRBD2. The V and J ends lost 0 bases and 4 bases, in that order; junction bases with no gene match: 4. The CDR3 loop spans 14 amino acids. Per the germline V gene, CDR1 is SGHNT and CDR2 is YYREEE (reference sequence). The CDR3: CASSLAAGVYEQYF. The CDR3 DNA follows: TGTGCCAGCAGCTTGGCCGCGGGGGTGTACGAGCAGTACTTC. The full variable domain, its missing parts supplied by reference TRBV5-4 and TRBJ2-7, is ETGVTQSPTHLIKTRGQQVTLRCSSQSGHNTVSWYQQALGQGPQFIFQYYREEENGRGNFPPRFSGLQFPNYSSELNVNALELDDSALYLCASSLAAGVYEQYFGPGTRLTVT.

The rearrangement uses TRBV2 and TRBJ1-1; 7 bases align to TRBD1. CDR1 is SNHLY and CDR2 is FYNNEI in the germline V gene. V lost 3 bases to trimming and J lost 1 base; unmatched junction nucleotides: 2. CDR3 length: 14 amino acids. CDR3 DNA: TGTGCCAGCAGTGATAAGGGGGCGAACACTGAAGCTTTCTTT. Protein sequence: CASSDKGANTEAFF.

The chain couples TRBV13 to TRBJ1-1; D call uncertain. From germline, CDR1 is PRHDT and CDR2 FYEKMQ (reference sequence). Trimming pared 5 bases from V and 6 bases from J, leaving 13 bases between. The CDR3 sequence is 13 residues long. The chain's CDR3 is CASSPPSSAEAFF. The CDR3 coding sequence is TGTGCCAGCAGCCCGCCCTCTTCGGCTGAAGCTTTCTTT.

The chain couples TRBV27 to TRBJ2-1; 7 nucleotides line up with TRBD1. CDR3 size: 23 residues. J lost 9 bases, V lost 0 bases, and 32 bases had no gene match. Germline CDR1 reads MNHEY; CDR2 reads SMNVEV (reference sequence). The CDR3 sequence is CASSLSDRTGPLLHSAPFSEQFF. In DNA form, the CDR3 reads TGTGCCAGCAGTTTATCGGACAGGACGGGACCGCTACTCCACTCGGCTCCATTCAGTGAGCAGTTCTTC.

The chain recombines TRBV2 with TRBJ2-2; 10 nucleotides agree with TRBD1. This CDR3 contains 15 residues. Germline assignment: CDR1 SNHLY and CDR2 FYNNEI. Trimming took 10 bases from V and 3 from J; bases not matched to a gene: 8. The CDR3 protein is CATSPGQGYTGELFF. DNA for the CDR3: TGTGCCACCTCACCGGGACAGGGGTACACCGGGGAGCTGTTTTTT.

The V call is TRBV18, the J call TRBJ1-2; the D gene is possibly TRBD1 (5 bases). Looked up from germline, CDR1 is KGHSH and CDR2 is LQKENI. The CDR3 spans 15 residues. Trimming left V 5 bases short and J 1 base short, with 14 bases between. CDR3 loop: CASSMAGRDNYGYTF. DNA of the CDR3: TGTGCCAGCTCAATGGCAGGGAGGGATAACTATGGCTACACCTTC.

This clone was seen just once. The CDR3 protein is CASSPREVTAREAFF. CDR3 nucleotide sequence: TGTGCCAGCTCACCACGAGAGGTGACAGCCCGTGAAGCTTTCTTT. The chain employs TRBV18 and TRBJ1-1; D might be TRBD1 (5 bases). The germline V gene encodes CDR1 KGHSH and CDR2 LQKENI. V lost 1 base, J lost 7 bases, and 16 bases lay in between. The CDR3 length is 15 residues.

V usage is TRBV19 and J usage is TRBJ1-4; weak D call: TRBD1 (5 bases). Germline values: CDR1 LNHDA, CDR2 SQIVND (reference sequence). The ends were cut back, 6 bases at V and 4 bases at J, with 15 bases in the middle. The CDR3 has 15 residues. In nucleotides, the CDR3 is TGTGCCAGTAGCACCGGGACGGACTATAATGAAAAACTGTTTTTT. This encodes CASSTGTDYNEKLFF.

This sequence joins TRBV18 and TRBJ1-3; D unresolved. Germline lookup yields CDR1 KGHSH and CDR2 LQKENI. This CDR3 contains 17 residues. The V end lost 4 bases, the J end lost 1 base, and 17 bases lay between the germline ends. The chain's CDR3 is CASSLTNVAESGNTIYF. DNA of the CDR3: TGTGCCAGCTCACTAACAAACGTAGCAGAATCTGGAAACACCATATATTTT.

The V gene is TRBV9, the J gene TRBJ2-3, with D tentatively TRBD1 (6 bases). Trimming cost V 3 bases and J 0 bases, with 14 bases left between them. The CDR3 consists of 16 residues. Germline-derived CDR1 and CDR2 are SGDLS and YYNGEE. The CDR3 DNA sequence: TGTGCCAGCAGCGCCTACAGGGTCCCTAGCACAGATACGCAGTATTTT. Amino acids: CASSAYRVPSTDTQYF. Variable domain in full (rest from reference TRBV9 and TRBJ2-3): DSGVTQTPKHLITATGQRVTLRCSPRSGDLSVYWYQQSLDQGLQFLIQYYNGEERAKGNILERFSAQQFPDLHSELNLSSLELGDSALYFCASSAYRVPSTDTQYFGPGTRLTVL.

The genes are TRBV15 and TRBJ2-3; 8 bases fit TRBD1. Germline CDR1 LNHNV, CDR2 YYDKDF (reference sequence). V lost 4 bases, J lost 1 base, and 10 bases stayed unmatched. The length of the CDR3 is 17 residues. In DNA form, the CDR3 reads TGTGCCACCAGCAAACCTAGGACAGGGCGGGGCACAGATACGCAGTATTTT. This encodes CATSKPRTGRGTDTQYF. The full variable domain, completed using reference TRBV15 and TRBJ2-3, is DAMVIQNPRYQVTQFGKPVTLSCSQTLNHNVMYWYQQKSSQAPKLLFHYYDKDFNNEADTPDNFQSRRPNTSFCFLDIRSPGLGDTAMYLCATSKPRTGRGTDTQYFGPGTRLTVL.

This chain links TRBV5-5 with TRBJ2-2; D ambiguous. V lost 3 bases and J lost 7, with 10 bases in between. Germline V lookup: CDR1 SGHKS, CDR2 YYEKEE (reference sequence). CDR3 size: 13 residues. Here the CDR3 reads CASSWAEYGELFF. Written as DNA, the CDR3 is TGTGCCAGCAGCTGGGCCGAATACGGGGAGCTGTTTTTT.

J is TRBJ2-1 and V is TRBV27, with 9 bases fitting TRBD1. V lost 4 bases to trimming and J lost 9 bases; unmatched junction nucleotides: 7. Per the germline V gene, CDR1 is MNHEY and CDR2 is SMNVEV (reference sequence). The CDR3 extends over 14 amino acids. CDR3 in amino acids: CASSSNRGRGEQFF. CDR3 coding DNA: TGTGCCAGCAGTTCAAACAGGGGGCGCGGTGAGCAGTTCTTC.

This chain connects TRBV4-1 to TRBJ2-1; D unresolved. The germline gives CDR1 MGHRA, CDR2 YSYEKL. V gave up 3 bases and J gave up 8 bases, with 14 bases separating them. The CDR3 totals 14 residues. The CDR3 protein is CASSHPPGWDEQFF. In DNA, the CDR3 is TGCGCCAGCAGCCACCCCCCCGGGTGGGATGAGCAGTTCTTC.

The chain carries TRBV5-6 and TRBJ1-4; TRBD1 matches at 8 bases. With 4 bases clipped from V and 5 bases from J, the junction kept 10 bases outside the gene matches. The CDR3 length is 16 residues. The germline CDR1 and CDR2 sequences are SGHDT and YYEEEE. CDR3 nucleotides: TGTGCCAGCAGCCCAATCAGGGGGCAGGGAAATGAAAAACTGTTTTTT. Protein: CASSPIRGQGNEKLFF.

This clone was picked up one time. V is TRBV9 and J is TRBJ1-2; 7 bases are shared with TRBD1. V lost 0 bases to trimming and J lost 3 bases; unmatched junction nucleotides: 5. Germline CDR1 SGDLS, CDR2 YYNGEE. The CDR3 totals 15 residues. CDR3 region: CASSVESGGYYGYTF. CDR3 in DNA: TGTGCCAGCAGCGTAGAGTCAGGGGGTTACTATGGCTACACCTTC.

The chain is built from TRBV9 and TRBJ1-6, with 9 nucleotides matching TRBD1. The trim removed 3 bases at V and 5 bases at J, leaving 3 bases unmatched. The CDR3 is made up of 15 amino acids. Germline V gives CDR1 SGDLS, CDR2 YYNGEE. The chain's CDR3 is CASSAGTGNNSPLHF. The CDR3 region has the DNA TGTGCCAGCAGCGCGGGGACAGGGAATAATTCACCCCTCCACTTT.

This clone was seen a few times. CDR3 sequence (DNA): TGTGCCAGCAGTACAGGGACAGCGCTAAACAATGAGCAGTTCTTC. It specifies CASSTGTALNNEQFF. The V gene is TRBV6-6, the J gene TRBJ2-1; 7 bases agree with TRBD1. The CDR3 runs 15 residues. CDR1 and CDR2 (germline): MNHNY, SVGAGI (reference sequence). J gave up 5 bases and V 5 bases, and 9 bases lay outside the gene matches.

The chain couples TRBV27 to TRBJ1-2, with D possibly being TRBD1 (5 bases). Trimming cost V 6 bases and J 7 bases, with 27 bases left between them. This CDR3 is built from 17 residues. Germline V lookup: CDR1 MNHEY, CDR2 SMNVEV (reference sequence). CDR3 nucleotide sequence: TGTGCCAGCAGAGATTATGGTGCGGGGGTTTCATTGAGTGGCTACACCTTC. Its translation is CASRDYGAGVSLSGYTF.

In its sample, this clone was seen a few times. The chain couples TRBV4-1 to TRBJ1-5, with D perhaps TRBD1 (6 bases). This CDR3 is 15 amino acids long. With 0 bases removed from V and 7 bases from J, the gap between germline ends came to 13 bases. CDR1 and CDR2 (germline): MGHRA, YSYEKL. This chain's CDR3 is CASSQEAQGMQPQHF. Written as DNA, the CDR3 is TGCGCCAGCAGCCAAGAAGCACAGGGAATGCAGCCCCAGCATTTT.

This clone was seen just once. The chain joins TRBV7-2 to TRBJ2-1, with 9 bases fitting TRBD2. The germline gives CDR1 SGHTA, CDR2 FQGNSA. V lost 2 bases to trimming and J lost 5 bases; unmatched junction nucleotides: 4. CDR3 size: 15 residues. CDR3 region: CASSLQVAGDNEQFF. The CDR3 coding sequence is TGTGCCAGCAGCTTACAGGTAGCGGGGGACAATGAGCAGTTCTTC.

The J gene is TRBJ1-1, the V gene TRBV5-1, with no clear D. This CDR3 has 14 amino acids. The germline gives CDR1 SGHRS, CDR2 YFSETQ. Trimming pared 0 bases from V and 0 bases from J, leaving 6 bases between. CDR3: CASSLGVLNTEAFF. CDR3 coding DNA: TGCGCCAGCAGCTTGGGAGTGTTGAACACTGAAGCTTTCTTT.

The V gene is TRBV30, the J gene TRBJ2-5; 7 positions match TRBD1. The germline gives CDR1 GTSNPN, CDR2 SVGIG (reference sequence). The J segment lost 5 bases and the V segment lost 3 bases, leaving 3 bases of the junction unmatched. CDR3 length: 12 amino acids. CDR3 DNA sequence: TGTGCCTGGAGACAGGGGACGGAGACCCAGTACTTC. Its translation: CAWRQGTETQYF.

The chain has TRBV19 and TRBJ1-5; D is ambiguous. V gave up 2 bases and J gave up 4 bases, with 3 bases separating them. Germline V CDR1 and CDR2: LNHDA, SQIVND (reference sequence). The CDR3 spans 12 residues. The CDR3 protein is CASSIPNQPQHF. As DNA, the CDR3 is TGTGCCAGTAGTATACCGAATCAGCCCCAGCATTTT.